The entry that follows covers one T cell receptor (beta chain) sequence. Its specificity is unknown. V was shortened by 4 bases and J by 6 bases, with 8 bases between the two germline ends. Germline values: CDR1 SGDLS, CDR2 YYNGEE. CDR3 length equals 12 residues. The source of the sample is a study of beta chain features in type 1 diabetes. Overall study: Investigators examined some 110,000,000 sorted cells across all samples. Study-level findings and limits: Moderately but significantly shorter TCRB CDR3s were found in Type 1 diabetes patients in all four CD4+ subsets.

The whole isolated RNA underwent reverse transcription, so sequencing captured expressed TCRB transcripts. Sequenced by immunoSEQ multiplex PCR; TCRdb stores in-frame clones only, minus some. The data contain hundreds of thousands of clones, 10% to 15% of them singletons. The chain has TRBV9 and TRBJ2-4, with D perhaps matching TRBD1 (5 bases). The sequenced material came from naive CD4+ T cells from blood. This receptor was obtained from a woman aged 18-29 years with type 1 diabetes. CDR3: CASSPQGNIQYF. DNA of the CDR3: TGTGCCAGCAGCCCCCAGGGAAACATTCAGTACTTC.